The sequence of this TCR beta chain was determined in a study of Ad26.COV2.S vaccination and SARS-CoV-2 variants. As to treatment: roughly 19 received Ad26.COV2.S at low or high dose, single or two shots; roughly 5 received placebo; per-sample allocation not given. Material that was analyzed had been drawn on day 63 after the first vaccine or placebo injection. Method: immunoSEQ multiplex PCR; TCRdb's copy keeps in-frame clones and lacks some. The sample includes some 270,000 clones, around nine tenths seen only once; the top ten take just under 3%. CDR1 is SGHVS, CDR2 FQNEAQ, per germline. Trimming left V 4 bases short and J 5 bases short, with 21 bases between. The CDR3 is made up of 17 amino acids.

The input for sequencing was peripheral blood, taken in a trial of Ad26.COV2.S vaccine versus placebo. The chain recombines TRBV7-8 with TRBJ1-5; tentatively, D is TRBD1 (5 bases). The sequence came from a person between 18 and 60 years old who received the Ad26.COV2.S COVID-19 vaccine or a placebo. CDR3 loop: CASSSRMGGRGDQPQHF. The DNA of the CDR3 is TGTGCCAGCAGCTCCAGGATGGGGGGTCGGGGGGATCAGCCCCAGCATTTT.